The 7 T cell receptor beta chains below come from one sample, sequenced in a study of radiotherapy plus CTLA-4 blockade in lung cancer. Some clones are missing from TCRdb's copy, which holds only in-frame ones; the method was immunoSEQ multiplex PCR. This table holds tens of thousands of clones, about 88% found once. The sample in question was peripheral blood, obtained from a patient treated with radiotherapy plus ipilimumab. Receptor source: a human donor with non-small cell lung cancer whose response to radiotherapy plus ipilimumab could not be evaluated.

This chain joins TRBV11-2 and TRBJ1-4; D might be TRBD1 (5 bases). The CDR3 totals 15 residues. V gave up 1 base and J gave up 4 bases, with 10 bases separating them. The germline V gene encodes CDR1 SGHAT and CDR2 FQNNGV. The CDR3 is CASSLGDSNNEKLFF. CDR3 nucleotide sequence: TGTGCCAGCAGCTTAGGTGACAGTAATAATGAAAAACTGTTTTTT.

The chain is built from TRBV10-3 and TRBJ2-5, with 12 bases identical to TRBD2. CDR1 is ENHRY, CDR2 SYGVKD, per germline. This CDR3 is built from 18 residues. Trimming cost V 4 bases and J 4 bases; bases outside gene matches: 13. For the CDR3, the DNA is TGTGCCATCAGTGCTCGACTAGCGGGAGAGAAAGTCGGAGAGACCCAGTACTTC. Its translation is CAISARLAGEKVGETQYF.

The table lists this clone with a count of one. This chain connects TRBV28 to TRBJ2-5; 7 nucleotides agree with TRBD1. With 2 bases clipped from V and 5 bases from J, the junction kept 5 bases outside the gene matches. CDR3 length: 14 residues. The germline V gene has CDR1 MDHEN and CDR2 SYDVKM. In nucleotides, the CDR3 is TGTGCCAGCAGTTTACGCAGGGGGATGGAGACCCAGTACTTC. It encodes CASSLRRGMETQYF. Together with reference TRBV28 and TRBJ2-5, the CDR3 gives the full variable domain: DVKVTQSSRYLVKRTGEKVFLECVQDMDHENMFWYRQDPGLGLRLIYFSYDVKMKEKGDIPEGYSVSREKKERFSLILESASTNQTSMYLCASSLRRGMETQYFGPGTRLLVL.

The rearrangement links TRBV4-3 to TRBJ2-2; 8 positions agree with TRBD2. The CDR3 is 17 residues long. The junction had 6 bases not matched to a gene; V was cut back by 1 base and J by 2 bases. The germline gives CDR1 LGHNA, CDR2 YSLEER. CDR3: CASSQVAAGVNTGELFF. The CDR3, as DNA: TGCGCCAGCAGCCAAGTGGCAGCGGGGGTTAACACCGGGGAGCTGTTTTTT.

V usage is TRBV19 and J usage is TRBJ2-3, with 8 bases lining up with TRBD1. Germline loops: CDR1 LNHDA, CDR2 SQIVND (reference sequence). The CDR3 is 15 residues long. V was clipped by 5 bases and J by 2 bases; unmatched bases: 6. CDR3 DNA: TGTGCCAGTAGTCCCAGGACAGGGAACACAGATACGCAGTATTTT. Translation gives CASSPRTGNTDTQYF.

CDR3 nucleotide sequence: TGTGCCAGTAGTACTATGAGCGCTGGAAACACCATATATTTT. This gives the protein CASSTMSAGNTIYF. The rearrangement joins TRBV19 to TRBJ1-3; D remains ambiguous. CDR3 length: 14 amino acids. CDR1 LNHDA and CDR2 SQIVND come from the germline V gene (reference sequence). V lost 4 bases and J 2 bases, leaving 9 bases between the germline ends.

The chain carries TRBV11-2 and TRBJ1-1, with D hard to call. This CDR3 is 12 amino acids long. Germline-derived CDR1 and CDR2 are SGHAT and FQNNGV. The germline V and J ends were trimmed by 7 bases and 4 bases, with 10 bases remaining between them. The chain's CDR3 is CASTARVTEAFF. CDR3 bases: TGTGCCAGCACCGCGAGGGTCACTGAAGCTTTCTTT.